This T cell receptor (beta chain) was observed in a study of T cells in Graves' hyperthyroidism and ophthalmopathy. Authors of the study amplified TCR beta CDR3 regions from RNA transcripts. TCR CDR3 regions were first amplified by RT-PCR with HTBI primers. TCRdb re-analysed the multiplex PCR reads in MiXCR, keeping a single row per CDR3 protein. The table shows fewer than 550,000 distinct CDR3 sequences, with 15% to 17% occurring only once. There are many counts of this clonotype. Germline V gene data show CDR1 as KGHSH and CDR2 as LQKENI. CDR3 length equals 14 residues. V shed 4 bases, J shed 8 bases, and the junction held 8 bases outside the gene matches.

The sequence was collected from a woman aged 18-35 years with Graves' hyperthyroidism. This chain uses TRBV18 with TRBJ1-1, with 9 bases lining up with TRBD1. The sequenced sample was blood. As DNA, the CDR3 is TGTGCCAGCTCACAAGCCCTCGGGACAGGGGAAGCTTTCTTT. Translation: CASSQALGTGEAFF.